This record covers a single TCR beta chain. There are 14 residues in the CDR3. Per the germline V gene, CDR1 is SNHLY and CDR2 is FYNNEI. V was pared by 4 bases and J by 4 bases, with 2 bases of the junction left unmatched. The data are from a study of cytomegalovirus exposure and HLA in healthy donors. Vbeta (60) and Jbeta (13) primers were used in the PCR. Data came from immunoSEQ multiplex PCR; TCRdb stores just in-frame clones and leaves some out. The sample lists roughly 100,000 clones, less than 80% occurring once. Sequencing input: PBMCs. The chain has TRBV2 and TRBJ1-5; TRBD1 aligns across 9 bases. The clonotype originates from a boy between 10 and 17 years old in good health and CMV-seropositive. Written as DNA, the CDR3 is TGTGCCAGCAGTGGCGGGACAGGGAATCAGCCCCAGCATTTT. It yields the protein CASSGGTGNQPQHF.